A single sample gave rise to the 27 T cell receptor beta chains below, sequenced in a study of cytomegalovirus exposure and HLA in healthy donors. Amplification used 60 Vbeta primers and 13 Jbeta primers. TCRdb keeps only in-frame clones here, not all; method: immunoSEQ multiplex PCR. The table includes tens of thousands of clones, 82% detected once. Sequencing input: PBMCs. These receptor sequences come from a man aged 45-60 years in good health and CMV-seronegative.

This rearrangement joins TRBV6-5 to TRBJ1-4; weak D call: TRBD1 (6 bases). Deletions cut 5 bases from V and 5 bases from J, with 15 bases between. This CDR3 is built from 15 residues. From germline, CDR1 is MNHEY and CDR2 SVGAGI. In DNA, the CDR3 is TGTGCCAGCAGTCCCCGGACAGTATCAAATGAAAAACTGTTTTTT. Its translation: CASSPRTVSNEKLFF.

The V gene is TRBV7-9, the J gene TRBJ1-1; 11 nucleotides line up with TRBD1. Germline V gives CDR1 SEHNR, CDR2 FQNEAQ (reference sequence). The CDR3 runs 17 residues. Trimming took 4 bases from V and 0 from J; bases not matched to a gene: 7. The CDR3 loop is CASSSKDRGLMNTEAFF. The CDR3 DNA follows: TGTGCCAGCAGCTCTAAGGACAGGGGGCTTATGAACACTGAAGCTTTCTTT.

This chain connects TRBV6-5 to TRBJ2-7; D may be TRBD2 (6 bases). The CDR3 runs to 13 residues. V was cut by 10 bases and J by 3 bases, with 16 bases left in between. Looked up from germline, CDR1 is MNHEY and CDR2 is SVGAGI. CDR3 region: CAIIGTGDYEQYF. As DNA, the CDR3 is TGTGCCATCATCGGGACGGGGGACTACGAGCAGTACTTC.

This clone was found a few times. The rearrangement uses TRBV9 and TRBJ1-1, with D possibly being TRBD1 (5 bases). The V end was cut by 3 bases, the J end by 4 bases, with 16 bases between. The CDR3 extends over 15 amino acids. In germline, CDR1 is SGDLS, CDR2 YYNGEE. The CDR3 here is CASSAPKGILTEAFF. CDR3 coding DNA: TGTGCCAGCAGCGCTCCCAAGGGGATACTCACTGAAGCTTTCTTT.

The rearrangement joins TRBV10-3 to TRBJ1-2; D gene unclear. CDR1 and CDR2 (germline): ENHRY, SYGVKD. The CDR3 runs to 14 residues. Trimming pared 3 bases from V and 7 bases from J, leaving 15 bases between. In DNA form, the CDR3 reads TGTGCCATCAGTGAAAGTGGCCCAACCGCTGGCTACACCTTC. This translates into CAISESGPTAGYTF.

This rearrangement joins TRBV5-5 to TRBJ2-1; D uncertain. The germline V gene encodes CDR1 SGHKS and CDR2 YYEKEE (reference sequence). V was pared by 6 bases and J by 6 bases, with 19 bases between. The CDR3 is made up of 15 amino acids. The CDR3: CASTLITAGFNEQFF. The DNA for the CDR3 is TGTGCCAGCACCCTTATAACCGCCGGTTTCAATGAGCAGTTCTTC.

The J gene is TRBJ2-5, the V gene TRBV29-1, with TRBD2 matching over 7 bases. With V trimmed by 0 bases and J by 2 bases, 6 bases remained unmatched. The germline V gene has CDR1 SQVTM and CDR2 ANQGSEA. The CDR3 covers 15 residues. CDR3 nucleotide sequence: TGCAGCGTTGAAGATCGAGCTAGCGGTCAAGAGACCCAGTACTTC. This gives the protein CSVEDRASGQETQYF.

This clone came up once. Written as DNA, the CDR3 is TGTGCCAGCGATCGCAGGGAGGGCGGTGAAAAACTGTTTTTT. It yields the protein CASDRREGGEKLFF. V usage is TRBV6-1 and J usage is TRBJ1-4, with D perhaps matching TRBD1 (5 bases). The V gene lost 8 bases and the J gene lost 7 bases, with 17 bases spanning the gap. Germline-derived CDR1 and CDR2 are MNHNS and SASEGT. This CDR3 contains 14 residues.

J is TRBJ2-3 and V is TRBV14, with 8 bases lining up with TRBD1. This CDR3 has 17 residues. V lost 4 bases to trimming and J lost 0 bases; unmatched junction nucleotides: 9. Germline CDR1 SGHDN, CDR2 FVKESK. CDR3 region: CASSPHLGQASTDTQYF. The DNA of the CDR3 is TGTGCCAGCAGCCCACACCTGGGACAGGCTAGCACAGATACGCAGTATTTT.

The rearrangement uses TRBV29-1 and TRBJ2-3; no reliable D call. The CDR3 extends over 12 amino acids. With 3 bases removed from V and 3 bases from J, the gap between germline ends came to 7 bases. In germline, CDR1 is SQVTM, CDR2 ANQGSEA. CDR3 in amino acids: CSVDRGTDTQYF. DNA of the CDR3: TGCAGCGTTGATCGCGGAACAGATACGCAGTATTTT.

In DNA, the CDR3 is TGTGCCAGCAGCGGACAGGGGGGCGACTACGAGCAGTACTTC. It encodes CASSGQGGDYEQYF. This chain connects TRBV11-3 to TRBJ2-7; 10 positions match TRBD1. Trimming removed 5 bases from V and 3 bases from J; junction bases left unmatched: 4. The germline V gene encodes CDR1 SGHNT and CDR2 YENEEA. The CDR3 is 14 amino acids.

The chain employs TRBV9 and TRBJ1-3, with a possible D match to TRBD1 (5 bases). Germline CDR1 is SGDLS and CDR2 is YYNGEE. V was trimmed by 1 base and J by 0 bases, leaving 5 bases between them. The CDR3 has 14 amino acids. The CDR3 DNA is TGTGCCAGCAGCGTAAGGGGCTCTGGAAACACCATATATTTT. Translated, it gives CASSVRGSGNTIYF.

V and J are TRBV9 and TRBJ2-3; possible D gene TRBD1, 5 bases. The CDR3 covers 15 residues. V was clipped by 0 bases and J by 4 bases, with 12 bases between them. Germline V lookup: CDR1 SGDLS, CDR2 YYNGEE. This CDR3 reads CASSVEGRVPDTQYF. The CDR3 DNA sequence: TGTGCCAGCAGCGTAGAGGGCAGGGTGCCAGATACGCAGTATTTT.

V is TRBV9 and J is TRBJ2-7, with TRBD1 matching 7 bases. Germline V gene lookup returns CDR1 SGDLS and CDR2 YYNGEE. Unmatched junction bases numbered 4, after V lost 4 bases and J lost 0 bases. This CDR3 comprises 14 residues. The CDR3 coding sequence is TGTGCCAGCAGCCCCCGGGACAGCTCCTACGAGCAGTACTTC. It yields the protein CASSPRDSSYEQYF. Using reference TRBV9 and TRBJ2-7 for the parts outside the CDR3, the full variable domain is DSGVTQTPKHLITATGQRVTLRCSPRSGDLSVYWYQQSLDQGLQFLIQYYNGEERAKGNILERFSAQQFPDLHSELNLSSLELGDSALYFCASSPRDSSYEQYFGPGTRLTVT.

V and J are TRBV9 and TRBJ1-1, with TRBD1 identical over 9 bases. Looked up from germline, CDR1 is SGDLS and CDR2 is YYNGEE. Losses at the gene ends were 0 bases for V and 3 bases for J; bases not matched to a gene: 0. The CDR3 runs 14 residues. The CDR3 protein is CASSVGTGDTEAFF. CDR3 nucleotides: TGTGCCAGCAGCGTAGGGACAGGGGACACTGAAGCTTTCTTT.

The chain combines TRBV28 with TRBJ2-7; the match to TRBD1 covers 12 bases. V shed 5 bases, J shed 4 bases, and the junction held 12 bases outside the gene matches. The length of the CDR3 is 17 residues. Looked up from germline, CDR1 is MDHEN and CDR2 is SYDVKM. CDR3 amino acids: CASSPGGQGAILYEQYF. The DNA for the CDR3 is TGTGCCAGCAGTCCCGGGGGACAGGGGGCTATCCTTTACGAGCAGTACTTC.

The V call is TRBV13, the J call TRBJ2-1, with TRBD2 identical over 14 bases. J was trimmed by 5 bases and V by 5 bases; bases with no gene match: 8. Germline V gene sequence: CDR1 PRHDT, CDR2 FYEKMQ (reference sequence). CDR3 length: 17 amino acids. CDR3 sequence reads: CASSPKGLAGDNNEQFF. The CDR3 DNA reads as TGTGCCAGCAGCCCTAAGGGACTAGCGGGGGATAACAATGAGCAGTTCTTC.

The chain recombines TRBV7-3 with TRBJ2-2, with TRBD1 identical over 10 bases. The J segment lost 7 bases and the V segment lost 4 bases, leaving 6 bases of the junction unmatched. Germline CDR1 reads SGHTA; CDR2 reads FQGTGA. The CDR3 is 15 residues long. In nucleotides, the CDR3 is TGTGCCAGCAGCTCCCGGACAGGGGGGAGCGGGGAGCTGTTTTTT. Translation: CASSSRTGGSGELFF.

The table lists this clone with a count of one. The genes are TRBV29-1 and TRBJ1-2; TRBD1 agrees at 10 bases. Germline CDR1 reads SQVTM; CDR2 reads ANQGSEA. V was pared by 3 bases and J by 7 bases, with 14 bases of the junction left unmatched. The CDR3 is made up of 16 amino acids. This chain's CDR3 is CSVETSGQGFVAGYTF. The CDR3 bases are TGCAGCGTTGAGACGTCGGGACAGGGGTTTGTGGCTGGCTACACCTTC.

This rearrangement joins TRBV7-2 to TRBJ2-1; no clear D gene. Trimming removed 5 bases at V and 4 bases at J, with 9 bases between. Germline V gene lookup returns CDR1 SGHTA and CDR2 FQGNSA. This CDR3 comprises 13 residues. In DNA, the CDR3 is TGTGCCAGCAGCCCGTCTAGGTACAATGAGCAGTTCTTC. It translates to CASSPSRYNEQFF.

V and J are TRBV28 and TRBJ2-2, with D hard to call. CDR1 is MDHEN, CDR2 SYDVKM, per germline. Deletions cut 10 bases from V and 0 bases from J, with 12 bases between. This CDR3 has 14 amino acids. The CDR3 loop is CATGPFANTGELFF. The CDR3 nucleotides read TGTGCCACTGGCCCGTTCGCGAACACCGGGGAGCTGTTTTTT.

J is TRBJ2-7 and V is TRBV4-1; tentatively, D is TRBD2 (6 bases). There are 16 residues in the CDR3. Trimming took 4 bases from V and 0 from J, leaving 16 bases between them. The V gene's germline CDR1 is MGHRA and CDR2 YSYEKL. The CDR3 bases are TGCGCCAGCAGCCCCCGGTTGGGGACTTTCTCCTACGAGCAGTACTTC. Translated: CASSPRLGTFSYEQYF.

The J gene is TRBJ2-1, the V gene TRBV30; 10 nucleotides agree with TRBD2. The length of the CDR3 is 14 residues. With 4 bases clipped from V and 4 bases from J, the junction kept 4 bases outside the gene matches. Germline V CDR1 and CDR2: GTSNPN, SVGIG (reference sequence). The CDR3 nucleotides are TGTGCCTGGACGACTAGCGGGCCGTACAATGAGCAGTTCTTC. It translates to CAWTTSGPYNEQFF.

The rearrangement uses TRBV13 and TRBJ2-7, with 8 bases fitting TRBD2. The CDR3 runs 13 residues. Germline V gene data show CDR1 as PRHDT and CDR2 as FYEKMQ (reference sequence). V was pared by 3 bases and J by 6 bases, with 4 bases of the junction left unmatched. This CDR3 is CASSLPSGSEQYF. Here the CDR3 DNA reads TGTGCCAGCAGCTTGCCTAGCGGGTCCGAGCAGTACTTC.

V is TRBV18 and J is TRBJ2-1; 15 bases are a match to TRBD2. Germline V gene data show CDR1 as KGHSH and CDR2 as LQKENI. The V and J ends lost 0 bases and 4 bases, in that order; junction bases with no gene match: 4. The CDR3 runs to 18 residues. The CDR3 reads CASSPPGLAGGLYNEQFF. CDR3 nucleotides: TGTGCCAGCTCACCACCGGGACTAGCGGGAGGACTTTACAATGAGCAGTTCTTC.

This sequence joins TRBV4-3 and TRBJ2-1; 10 bases line up with TRBD2. The V gene end was trimmed by 3 bases and the J gene end by 0 bases; junction bases not matched to a gene: 8. The CDR3 totals 18 residues. Germline CDR1 is LGHNA and CDR2 is YSLEER. The CDR3 loop reads CASSHSGTSESSYNEQFF. CDR3 in DNA: TGCGCCAGCAGCCATTCCGGGACTAGCGAGAGCTCCTACAATGAGCAGTTCTTC.

The chain carries TRBV7-9 and TRBJ2-3, with D possibly TRBD2 on 6 matching bases. The CDR3 is made up of 14 amino acids. The V end was cut by 5 bases, the J end by 0 bases, with 9 bases between. Germline CDR1 reads SEHNR; CDR2 reads FQNEAQ (reference sequence). In DNA, the CDR3 is TGTGCCAGCAGCCGTAGCGGCAGCACAGATACGCAGTATTTT. Translated: CASSRSGSTDTQYF.